These 28 T cell receptor beta chains share one sample of origin, sequenced in a study of cytomegalovirus exposure and HLA in healthy donors (dated by TCRdb to the late 2010s). The library was prepared using the immunoSEQ multiplex PCR assay. TCRdb took over this immuneACCESS table, retaining in-frame rearrangements with V and J assigned. Such tables are incomplete; in checked studies, under half of the missing clones stem from an unresolved V gene, and the remainder is unexplained. The sample data list about 67,000 clones, and around 94% of these were observed just once. The ten largest make up roughly 0.6% of the sample. The sample taken for sequencing was PBMCs. Every receptor here comes from a young woman in good health and CMV-seronegative.

This chain joins TRBV4-1 and TRBJ1-5; 7 positions match TRBD1. The CDR3 has 13 amino acids. Trimming cost V 4 bases and J 10 bases; bases outside gene matches: 7. CDR1 and CDR2 (germline): MGHRA, YSYEKL. CDR3: CASSLQQGYPQHF. In DNA form, the CDR3 reads TGCGCCAGCAGCCTCCAACAGGGGTACCCCCAGCATTTT.

This chain joins TRBV5-1 and TRBJ2-3; TRBD2 might be the D (5 bases). The CDR3 has 13 residues. V lost 3 bases and J lost 2, with 7 bases in between. Germline-derived CDR1 and CDR2 are SGHRS and YFSETQ. DNA of the CDR3: TGCGCCAGCAGCTCGGGATTCACAGATACGCAGTATTTT. It specifies CASSSGFTDTQYF. Full variable domain (outside the CDR3, taken from reference TRBV5-1 and TRBJ2-3): KAGVTQTPRYLIKTRGQQVTLSCSPISGHRSVSWYQQTPGQGLQFLFEYFSETQRNKGNFPGRFSGRQFSNSRSEMNVSTLELGDSALYLCASSSGFTDTQYFGPGTRLTVL.

Details on this clone: Its ends do not fully match the called genes, so a read error is possible. The chain carries TRBV7-7 and TRBJ2-7, with no clear D. The CDR3 has 15 amino acids. In germline, CDR1 is SSHAT, CDR2 FNYEAQ (reference sequence). The CDR3 sequence: CASSLDLLSTGEQYF. The CDR3 DNA reads as TGTGCTAGCAGCTTAGATCTCCTTTCGACTGGCGAGCAGTACTTC.

The J gene is TRBJ2-3, the V gene TRBV6-6; 8 bases fit TRBD2. The V segment lost 0 bases and the J segment 3 bases; nucleotides outside the gene matches: 5. This CDR3 region has 16 residues. The germline V gene encodes CDR1 MNHNY and CDR2 SVGAGI (reference sequence). As DNA, the CDR3 is TGTGCCAGCAGTTACTCACGGGGGGGCTGGACAGATACGCAGTATTTT. It translates to CASSYSRGGWTDTQYF.

V is TRBV11-3 and J is TRBJ2-5; 15 bases match TRBD2. J lost 1 base, V lost 5 bases, and 8 bases had no gene match. Germline CDR1 SGHNT, CDR2 YENEEA. The CDR3 is 18 residues long. The CDR3 DNA is TGTGCCAGCAGCCCCGGACTAGCGGGGGGGCCTGGCCAAGAGACCCAGTACTTC. Translation gives CASSPGLAGGPGQETQYF.

A remark on this clone: A read error may account for a junction end that differs from germline. The chain links TRBV12-5 to TRBJ2-7, with 10 bases fitting TRBD2. The CDR3 sequence is 15 residues long. Germline V gene lookup returns CDR1 LGHNT and CDR2 FRNRAP. The chain's CDR3 is CASGSSGGPSCEQYF. For the CDR3, the DNA is TGTGCTAGTGGTTCTAGCGGGGGCCCTTCCTGCGAGCAGTACTTC.

The rearrangement joins TRBV18 to TRBJ2-3, with 14 bases lining up with TRBD2. Germline assignment: CDR1 KGHSH and CDR2 LQKENI. J gave up 4 bases and V 2 bases, and 5 bases lay outside the gene matches. The CDR3 runs 17 residues. The CDR3 DNA is TGTGCCAGCTCACCAAGCGGGGGACTAGCGGGGGCAGATACGCAGTATTTT. It codes for CASSPSGGLAGADTQYF.

This chain links TRBV2 with TRBJ2-2; no clear D. The ends were cut back, 7 bases at V and 5 bases at J, with 11 bases in the middle. Looked up from germline, CDR1 is SNHLY and CDR2 is FYNNEI. The CDR3 runs to 13 residues. The CDR3: CASTSTRTGELFF. CDR3 bases: TGTGCCAGCACGTCGACAAGAACCGGGGAGCTGTTTTTT.

The rearrangement joins TRBV7-2 to TRBJ2-2, with 7 bases matching TRBD2. Unmatched junction bases numbered 6, after V lost 5 bases and J lost 9 bases. The CDR3 is 13 amino acids. CDR1 and CDR2 from the germline V gene are SGHTA and FQGNSA. CDR3 loop: CASSPGGVRELFF. Here the CDR3 DNA reads TGTGCCAGCAGCCCTGGGGGGGTCCGGGAGCTGTTTTTT. Complete variable domain (other parts from reference TRBV7-2 and TRBJ2-2): GAGVSQSPSNKVTEKGKDVELRCDPISGHTALYWYRQSLGQGLEFLIYFQGNSAPDKSGLPSDRFSAERTGGSVSTLTIQRTQQEDSAVYLCASSPGGVRELFFGEGSRLTVL.

This rearrangement joins TRBV19 to TRBJ1-2, with D unclear. V gave up 6 bases and J gave up 6 bases, with 20 bases separating them. The CDR3 is made up of 15 amino acids. CDR1 is LNHDA, CDR2 SQIVND, per germline (reference sequence). The CDR3 spells CASSKEPGARDGYTF. CDR3 DNA: TGTGCCAGTAGCAAGGAGCCGGGAGCGAGGGATGGCTACACCTTC.

J is TRBJ2-5 and V is TRBV5-1; no definite D call. The V end lost 0 bases, the J end lost 7 bases, and 10 bases lay between the germline ends. The length of the CDR3 is 13 residues. Germline loops: CDR1 SGHRS, CDR2 YFSETQ. The CDR3 region is CASSLDGAGTQYF. Here the CDR3 DNA reads TGCGCCAGCAGCTTGGACGGTGCCGGGACCCAGTACTTC.

The chain is built from TRBV29-1 and TRBJ2-5; maybe TRBD2 (6 bases). This CDR3 spans 12 amino acids. CDR1 is SQVTM and CDR2 is ANQGSEA in the germline V gene. V was shortened by 6 bases and J by 1 base, with 9 bases between the two germline ends. CDR3 protein: CSVTGVQETQYF. CDR3 in DNA: TGCAGCGTCACGGGGGTCCAAGAGACCCAGTACTTC.

J is TRBJ1-2 and V is TRBV7-9; 7 bases match TRBD1. Germline V gene lookup returns CDR1 SEHNR and CDR2 FQNEAQ (reference sequence). V shed 5 bases and J 7 bases; nucleotides not matched to a gene: 4. The CDR3 consists of 12 residues. In nucleotides, the CDR3 is TGTGCCAGCAGCAACAACAGGGGTGGCTACACCTTC. It is translated as CASSNNRGGYTF.

This chain uses TRBV6-5 with TRBJ2-2, with 7 bases that match TRBD1. J lost 0 bases, V lost 6 bases, and 4 bases had no gene match. Germline loops: CDR1 MNHEY, CDR2 SVGAGI. CDR3 size: 15 residues. Here the CDR3 reads CASRSGTANTGELFF. In DNA, the CDR3 is TGTGCCAGCAGATCCGGGACAGCGAACACCGGGGAGCTGTTTTTT.

The chain combines TRBV2 with TRBJ1-6; perhaps TRBD1 as D (6 bases). Germline CDR1 is SNHLY and CDR2 is FYNNEI. With 4 bases removed from V and 9 bases from J, the gap between germline ends came to 16 bases. This CDR3 has 15 amino acids. The CDR3 sequence is CASSVRGANGSPLHF. The DNA of the CDR3 is TGTGCCAGCAGTGTCCGGGGGGCCAATGGTTCACCCCTCCACTTT.

This chain connects TRBV7-2 to TRBJ2-5, with TRBD2 identical over 9 bases. There are 13 residues in the CDR3. Germline lookup yields CDR1 SGHTA and CDR2 FQGNSA. The V segment lost 7 bases and the J segment 5 bases; nucleotides outside the gene matches: 5. This chain's CDR3 is CASNPGLAETQYF. Here the CDR3 DNA reads TGTGCCAGCAACCCCGGACTAGCGGAGACCCAGTACTTC. The complete variable domain, with remaining parts taken from reference TRBV7-2 and TRBJ2-5, reads GAGVSQSPSNKVTEKGKDVELRCDPISGHTALYWYRQSLGQGLEFLIYFQGNSAPDKSGLPSDRFSAERTGGSVSTLTIQRTQQEDSAVYLCASNPGLAETQYFGPGTRLLVL.

This chain joins TRBV9 and TRBJ2-7, with 11 nucleotides matching TRBD2. Looked up from germline, CDR1 is SGDLS and CDR2 is YYNGEE. The CDR3 is made up of 15 amino acids. The V and J ends lost 4 bases and 4 bases, in that order; junction bases with no gene match: 7. In DNA form, the CDR3 reads TGTGCCAGCAGCCCTTCTAGCGGGGGGCGGTACGAGCAGTACTTC. Its translation is CASSPSSGGRYEQYF.

This rearrangement joins TRBV13 to TRBJ2-1; possibly TRBD2 for D (6 bases). This CDR3 has 16 residues. Trimming cost V 1 base and J 7 bases, with 17 bases left between them. The germline gives CDR1 PRHDT, CDR2 FYEKMQ (reference sequence). This CDR3 is CASSLALGPAGNEQFF. CDR3 coding DNA: TGTGCCAGCAGCTTAGCCTTGGGCCCCGCGGGGAATGAGCAGTTCTTC.

The chain carries TRBV9 and TRBJ2-3; 14 bases agree with TRBD2. There are 19 residues in the CDR3. V trimming: 4 bases; J trimming: 2 bases; junction bases outside the gene matches: 12. CDR1 and CDR2 (germline): SGDLS, YYNGEE. For the CDR3, the DNA is TGTGCCAGCAGCACGGGAGGGGGGACTAGCGGGGGACTCACAGATACGCAGTATTTT. Its protein is CASSTGGGTSGGLTDTQYF.

The chain uses TRBV18 and TRBJ1-2; D is perhaps TRBD1 (6 bases). Germline assignment: CDR1 KGHSH and CDR2 LQKENI. The CDR3 is 19 residues long. V was trimmed by 2 bases and J by 12 bases, leaving 34 bases between them. CDR3 in DNA: TGTGCCAGCTCACCATTGGGTGGATCCGGCGGGGGCAAGATCCCAGCTAACACCTTC. It translates to CASSPLGGSGGGKIPANTF.

The chain joins TRBV7-2 to TRBJ2-1; possibly TRBD2 for D (6 bases). V dropped 3 bases and J dropped 15 bases, with 18 bases sitting between them. Per germline, CDR1 SGHTA and CDR2 FQGNSA. This CDR3 spans 13 amino acids. The CDR3 region is CASSFESSDRRFF. DNA for the CDR3: TGTGCCAGCAGCTTTGAATCTAGCGATCGTCGGTTCTTC.

The rearrangement links TRBV28 to TRBJ2-4, with 8 bases matching TRBD1. Germline loops: CDR1 MDHEN, CDR2 SYDVKM. This CDR3 is 18 amino acids long. With V trimmed by 3 bases and J by 6 bases, 16 bases remained unmatched. The CDR3, as DNA: TGTGCCAGCAGTTTCTCCAAAGGAACCGGACAGGGACGAAACATTCAGTACTTC. This codes for CASSFSKGTGQGRNIQYF.

The V and J genes are TRBV5-5 and TRBJ1-2; D gene uncertain. Trimming removed 0 bases at V and 4 bases at J, with 10 bases between. The germline V gene encodes CDR1 SGHKS and CDR2 YYEKEE (reference sequence). This CDR3 region has 14 residues. The chain's CDR3 is CASSLEWAPYGYTF. The CDR3 DNA reads as TGTGCCAGCAGCTTGGAATGGGCACCCTATGGCTACACCTTC. Drawing the rest from reference TRBV5-5 and TRBJ1-2, the complete variable domain is DAGVTQSPTHLIKTRGQQVTLRCSPISGHKSVSWYQQVLGQGPQFIFQYYEKEERGRGNFPDRFSARQFPNYSSELNVNALLLGDSALYLCASSLEWAPYGYTFGSGTRLTVV.

The chain recombines TRBV7-8 with TRBJ2-5, with D possibly TRBD2 on 6 matching bases. V was trimmed by 2 bases and J by 3 bases, leaving 25 bases between them. The V gene's germline CDR1 is SGHVS and CDR2 FQNEAQ. The CDR3 length is 19 residues. DNA for the CDR3: TGTGCCAGCAGCTTATTCCCCCGAGAGCTGCGGGGAGACGAAGAGACCCAGTACTTC. Amino acid sequence: CASSLFPRELRGDEETQYF.

The chain links TRBV6-5 to TRBJ1-1, with a possible D match to TRBD1 (5 bases). This CDR3 region has 11 residues. Germline V lookup: CDR1 MNHEY, CDR2 SVGAGI. Between the trimmed V and J ends, which lost 6 bases and 5 bases, there was a span of 7 bases. The CDR3 coding sequence is TGTGCCAGCAGCCGGGGGACTGAAGCTTTCTTT. This sequence encodes CASSRGTEAFF.

About this clone itself: Distinct nucleotide sequences in the sample also encode this CDR3. The chain employs TRBV6-5 and TRBJ1-1; TRBD1 is a possible D gene (6 bases). CDR3 length: 14 amino acids. The V gene's germline CDR1 is MNHEY and CDR2 SVGAGI. V shed 2 bases and J shed 1 base, with 8 bases lying between them. DNA for the CDR3: TGTGCCAGCAGTTACGGACAGCCGAACACTGAAGCTTTCTTT. It translates to CASSYGQPNTEAFF.

This chain connects TRBV29-1 to TRBJ2-2; TRBD2 is a possible D gene (7 bases). V gave up 2 bases and J gave up 0 bases, with 10 bases separating them. Germline V gene data show CDR1 as SQVTM and CDR2 as ANQGSEA. The CDR3 has 15 amino acids. CDR3 loop: CSVETGGANTGELFF. CDR3 DNA: TGCAGCGTTGAAACGGGGGGCGCGAACACCGGGGAGCTGTTTTTT.

The CDR3 reads CASSITGLNYGYTF. The CDR3 DNA sequence: TGTGCCAGCAGTATAACGGGACTTAACTATGGCTACACCTTC. The rearrangement uses TRBV28 and TRBJ1-2; tentatively, D is TRBD1 (5 bases). Germline CDR1 MDHEN, CDR2 SYDVKM. Trimming stripped 5 bases from V and 1 base from J, with 11 bases between. CDR3 size: 14 residues.